This T cell receptor beta chain was recovered during a study of neurological immune-mediated disorders. General observations from the study: None of the CDR3 amino acid sequences found in expanded clones was shared across subjects. This suggests that the TCR-beta repertoires were private in all groups. While HTLV-1-associated myelopathy showed the greatest TCR clonal expansion, multiple sclerosis showed the least, falling below healthy controls.

This clonotype was seen ten or more times. Antigen: not known. Source material was 2 million unsorted PBMCs, stored at -80 °C in RNAlater. The CDR3 extends over 15 amino acids. Per germline, CDR1 LGHNA and CDR2 YSLEER. V dropped 0 bases and J dropped 7; count of bases not matched to a gene: 5. Synthesis of cDNA used 5'RACE (with 10-nucleotide random UMIs). TCRdb reprocessed the 5' RACE reads via MiXCR and lists one record per CDR3 protein. The sample comprises 25,000 to 35,000 distinct CDR3 sequences, more than 1.3% of which are singletons, and about a tenth rests with the top ten. The clonotype was recovered from a woman in her twenties or thirties with multiple sclerosis. The chain employs TRBV4-3 and TRBJ1-4, with 7 bases matching TRBD1. Sequences were obtained from PBMCs. In DNA form, the CDR3 reads TGCGCCAGCAGCCAAGATATCCAGGGGGGTGAAAAACTGTTTTTT. Translated, it gives CASSQDIQGGEKLFF.